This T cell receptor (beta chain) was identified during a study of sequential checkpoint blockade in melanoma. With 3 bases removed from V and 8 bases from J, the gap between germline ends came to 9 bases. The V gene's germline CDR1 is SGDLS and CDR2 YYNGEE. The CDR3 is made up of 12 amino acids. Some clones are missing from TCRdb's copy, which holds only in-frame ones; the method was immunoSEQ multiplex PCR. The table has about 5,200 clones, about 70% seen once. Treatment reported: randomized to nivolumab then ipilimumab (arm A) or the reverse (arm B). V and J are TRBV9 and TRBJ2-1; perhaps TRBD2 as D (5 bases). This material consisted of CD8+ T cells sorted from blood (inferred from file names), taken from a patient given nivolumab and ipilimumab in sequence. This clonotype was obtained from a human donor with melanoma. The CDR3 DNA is TGTGCCAGCAGCGGTGGAGGTGATGAGCAGTTCTTC. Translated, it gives CASSGGGDEQFF.